A few counts support the clone carrying this TCR beta chain. This specimen belongs to a study of blood T cell repertoires in COVID-19. The protocol was immunoSEQ multiplex PCR, while the TCRdb copy is restricted to in-frame clones and leaves out a portion. The sample contains some 190,000 clones, 80% to 90% of which appear only once. Per the germline V gene, CDR1 is MNHEY and CDR2 is SVGAGI. The V end lost 8 bases, the J end lost 4 bases, and 11 bases lay between the germline ends. The CDR3 is 12 amino acids. The TCR originated in a man aged 55 to 70 with acute or convalescent COVID-19. Sequenced input: peripheral blood. V usage is TRBV6-5 and J usage is TRBJ1-1, with TRBD1 as a possible D gene (6 bases). The CDR3 DNA is TGTGCCAGCTTTAGGGGGATCACTGAAGCTTTCTTT. Its translation is CASFRGITEAFF.